This T cell receptor beta chain emerged from a study of Ad26.COV2.S vaccination and SARS-CoV-2 variants. As for the study in general: Within the COV1001 Ad26.COV2.S trial arm, the donor was enrolled. General study findings and limits: Placebo recipients had lower spike-specific TCR breadth than vaccine recipients.

This table comes from immunoSEQ multiplex PCR, and its TCRdb copy is limited to in-frame clones, with some not included. The profile shows some 480,000 clones, around 88% of them singletons. V was clipped by 8 bases and J by 3 bases; unmatched bases: 7. The length of the CDR3 is 14 residues. CDR1 MDHEN and CDR2 SYDVKM come from the germline V gene. The table lists this clone with a count of one. What it binds is unknown. Treatment described: about 20 received Ad26.COV2.S at low or high dose, single or two shots; several received placebo; per-sample allocation not given. Sample collection was performed on day 63 after the first vaccine or placebo injection. In Boston, an adult donor aged 18-55 years took part.

The V and J genes are TRBV28 and TRBJ1-5; 7 bases agree with TRBD1. This material consisted of peripheral blood, taken in a trial of Ad26.COV2.S vaccine versus placebo. The sequence derives from a person aged 18 to 59 who received the Ad26.COV2.S COVID-19 vaccine or a placebo. In nucleotides, the CDR3 is TGTGCCAGCGAGGGGACAGTCTACAATCAGCCCCAGCATTTT. It translates to CASEGTVYNQPQHF.